Detailed here is one TCR beta chain. These data are taken from a study of T-cell reconstitution after alpha-beta-depleted transplantation in children. A library of TCRbeta sequences, prepared with unique molecular identifiers, was generated. TCRdb re-derived calls from the PCR reads in MiXCR, one entry per CDR3 protein. The profile shows about 110,000 distinct CDR3 sequences, around 10% of them singletons. Germline V gives CDR1 LNHDA, CDR2 SQIVND (reference sequence). The CDR3 extends over 15 amino acids. J lost 5 bases, V lost 5 bases, and 6 bases had no gene match. This receptor was identified in a human donor who donated a stem cell graft to a child with acute lymphoblastic leukemia. The chain is built from TRBV19 and TRBJ1-5, with TRBD1 matching over 10 bases. The specimen comprised PBMCs from the stem cell graft donor, sampled from the stem cell graft. In DNA form, the CDR3 reads TGTGCCAGTAGTCTTCCCGGGACAGGGGATCAGCCCCAGCATTTT. Its translation is CASSLPGTGDQPQHF.